A selection of T cell receptor beta chains follows, all from one sample in a study of blood T cell repertoires in COVID-19. Clones were sequenced by immunoSEQ multiplex PCR, and TCRdb holds only the in-frame ones, with some missing. The top ten hold approximately 10% of the sample, which has around 180,000 clones, more than 65% seen once. The sequenced sample consisted of peripheral blood. The receptors come from a woman aged 80 or over with active or convalescent COVID-19. CDR3s leave out the opening cysteine and the closing phenylalanine or tryptophan. The order of the fields is CDR3 length, V gene, clone size, J gene, CDR3 protein. Size values are once, few and many counts, or a class for expanded clones, and some rows have none.

cdr3_length: 12; v_call: TRBV28; clone_size: NA; j_call: TRBJ1-1; cdr3_aa: ASLRRGLNTEAF
cdr3_length: 14; v_call: TRBV28; clone_size: NA; j_call: TRBJ2-3; cdr3_aa: ASTTRGVSSTDTQY
cdr3_length: 10; v_call: TRBV28; clone_size: NA; j_call: TRBJ1-5; cdr3_aa: ASSSRGQPQH
cdr3_length: 14; v_call: TRBV7-8; clone_size: NA; j_call: TRBJ2-2; cdr3_aa: ASSSVRRADTGELF
cdr3_length: 13; v_call: TRBV30; clone_size: NA; j_call: TRBJ2-5; cdr3_aa: AWRAGQGPGETQY
cdr3_length: 12; v_call: TRBV5-1; clone_size: NA; j_call: TRBJ2-7; cdr3_aa: ASSLDYRSYEQY
cdr3_length: 12; v_call: TRBV10-3; clone_size: NA; j_call: TRBJ2-2; cdr3_aa: AIKRSANTGELF
cdr3_length: 13; v_call: TRBV6-5; clone_size: NA; j_call: TRBJ1-6; cdr3_aa: ASSYTGRDNSPLH
cdr3_length: 16; v_call: TRBV28; clone_size: NA; j_call: TRBJ2-7; cdr3_aa: ASSLPMYPGQRTYEQY
cdr3_length: 16; v_call: TRBV11-2; clone_size: NA; j_call: TRBJ2-1; cdr3_aa: ASSFSGSFLRSYNEQF
cdr3_length: 13; v_call: TRBV5-1; clone_size: NA; j_call: TRBJ2-6; cdr3_aa: ASALVRAGANVLT
cdr3_length: 12; v_call: TRBV5-6; clone_size: NA; j_call: TRBJ2-7; cdr3_aa: ASSFLGQAYEQY
cdr3_length: 14; v_call: TRBV7-6; clone_size: NA; j_call: TRBJ2-5; cdr3_aa: ASSLEGGQGGETQY
cdr3_length: 13; v_call: TRBV5-1; clone_size: NA; j_call: TRBJ2-3; cdr3_aa: ASSLELAVTDTQY
cdr3_length: 15; v_call: TRBV28; clone_size: NA; j_call: TRBJ2-7; cdr3_aa: ASSLLTGLAGFYEQY
cdr3_length: 15; v_call: TRBV5-5; clone_size: NA; j_call: TRBJ1-6; cdr3_aa: ASSLEQGASYNSPLH
cdr3_length: 13; v_call: TRBV9; clone_size: once; j_call: TRBJ2-2; cdr3_aa: ASSVRQQNTGELF
cdr3_length: 13; v_call: TRBV6-6; clone_size: NA; j_call: TRBJ1-2; cdr3_aa: ASSGQGRQVYGYT
cdr3_length: 12; v_call: TRBV11-3; clone_size: NA; j_call: TRBJ2-3; cdr3_aa: ASSPQTGTDTQY
cdr3_length: 11; v_call: TRBV6-5; clone_size: NA; j_call: TRBJ1-1; cdr3_aa: ASRRGVVTEAF
cdr3_length: 15; v_call: TRBV19; clone_size: NA; j_call: TRBJ1-1; cdr3_aa: ASSYRARQAVNTEAF
cdr3_length: 12; v_call: TRBV5-1; clone_size: once; j_call: TRBJ2-7; cdr3_aa: ASSLPGAGGEQY
cdr3_length: 12; v_call: TRBV30; clone_size: few; j_call: TRBJ1-4; cdr3_aa: AWIAKEINEKLF
cdr3_length: 16; v_call: TRBV28; clone_size: NA; j_call: TRBJ2-2; cdr3_aa: ASSQLQSGTGFTGELF
cdr3_length: 17; v_call: TRBV13; clone_size: NA; j_call: TRBJ2-3; cdr3_aa: ASSLAGASGSLSTDTQY
cdr3_length: 13; v_call: TRBV9; clone_size: NA; j_call: TRBJ1-1; cdr3_aa: ASSAPRAGTPEAF
cdr3_length: 13; v_call: TRBV5-1; clone_size: NA; j_call: TRBJ2-7; cdr3_aa: ASSPDSGAPYEQY
cdr3_length: 14; v_call: TRBV28; clone_size: NA; j_call: TRBJ2-6; cdr3_aa: ASSLARADGANVLT
cdr3_length: 12; v_call: TRBV19; clone_size: NA; j_call: TRBJ2-5; cdr3_aa: ASSIRDRGETQY
cdr3_length: 12; v_call: TRBV7-6; clone_size: NA; j_call: TRBJ1-1; cdr3_aa: ASSLERGGTEAF